This T cell receptor beta chain is drawn from a study of shared clonotypes between healthy human individuals. Assay: immunoSEQ multiplex PCR; the TCRdb copy retains only in-frame clones and omits some. The repertoire holds fewer than 1.8 million clones, with around 98.5% as singletons. Trimming shortened V by 4 bases and J by 12 bases, and 12 bases separated the two germline ends. Germline-derived CDR1 and CDR2 are MNHEY and SVGAGI. The CDR3 totals 11 residues. This receptor was taken from a man aged 25 to 40 in good health. The rearrangement uses TRBV6-5 and TRBJ1-1; D perhaps matches TRBD1 (6 bases). Material for sequencing was naive CD4+ T cells sorted from blood. Described subset: CD45RA+ positively selected. This CDR3 reads CASSSGTSTFF. The CDR3 DNA reads as TGTGCCAGCAGTTCCGGGACATCCACTTTCTTT.